This entry features one T cell receptor beta chain sequence. The antigen remains undetermined. This CDR3 has 13 residues. CDR1 ENHRY and CDR2 SYGVKD come from the germline V gene. Trimming took off 8 bases at V and 3 bases at J, with 13 bases between the two ends. Libraries were prepared by immunoSEQ multiplex PCR; TCRdb keeps only in-frame clonotypes and omits some of them. Among 31,000 or so clones listed, approximately 84% were seen once. This sample is part of a study of OX40 agonist ivuxolimab in advanced cancers. General observations from the study: At 0.1 to 3.0 mg/kg, clonal expansion of CD4+ and CD8+ blood T cells had occurred by week 6.

J is TRBJ1-2 and V is TRBV10-3; possible D gene TRBD1, 5 bases. The TCR sequence derives from an adult with an advanced solid tumor such as melanoma, head and neck, liver or kidney cancer. The material was CD4+ or CD8+ T cells sorted from blood, obtained in a trial of the OX40 agonist ivuxolimab. CDR3 loop: CAIRGDGDYGYTF. CDR3 nucleotide sequence: TGTGCCATCCGGGGGGACGGGGACTATGGCTACACCTTC.